This is a list of T cell receptor beta chains from one sample in a study of shared clonotypes between healthy human individuals. Libraries were prepared by immunoSEQ multiplex PCR; TCRdb keeps only in-frame clonotypes and omits some of them. The sample holds about 2.2 million clones; roughly 91% are singletons and the top ten take around 1.7%. The sequencing input was naive CD8+ T cells from PBMCs. The receptors here all came from a man between 18 and 35 years old in good health. Some clones in this sample may be carry-over from other donors' samples. The CDR3 runs from the conserved cysteine through the conserved F or W. Fields, in order: J gene, V gene, D gene, clone size, CDR3 protein, CDR3 DNA. The D gene is left open where the match is weak. Clone size is not always given. Where it is, it says once, few, many or a class for expanded clones.

>TRBJ2-7|TRBV28|-|-
CASSYRVSYEQYF
TGTGCCAGCAGTTACAGGGTCTCCTACGAGCAGTACTTC
>TRBJ2-1|TRBV15|-|-
CATSRGLLNEQFF
TGTGCCACCAGCAGAGGACTTCTCAATGAGCAGTTCTTC
>TRBJ2-7|TRBV6-1|-|-
CASSVFRDPSYEQYF
TGTGCCAGCAGTGTATTCCGGGACCCCTCCTACGAGCAGTACTTC
>TRBJ1-1|TRBV27|-|-
CASKQGDWGRTEAFF
TGTGCCAGCAAGCAGGGTGATTGGGGTAGGACTGAAGCTTTCTTT
>TRBJ2-7|TRBV5-5|-|-
CASRPAPSYEQYF
TGTGCCAGCCGCCCAGCGCCTTCCTACGAGCAGTACTTC
>TRBJ2-5|TRBV28|-|-
CASTLDRRSTQETQYF
TGTGCCAGCACCCTAGACAGGCGAAGCACTCAAGAGACCCAGTACTTC
>TRBJ1-1|TRBV4-2|-|-
CASSQVAHSSWTEAFF
TGTGCCAGCAGCCAAGTGGCGCACAGTAGTTGGACTGAAGCTTTCTTT
>TRBJ2-3|TRBV28|TRBD2|-
CASSPYPLADTDTQYF
TGTGCCAGCAGCCCCTATCCGCTAGCGGACACAGATACGCAGTATTTT
>TRBJ2-1|TRBV5-1|-|-
CASSSYEGAVGHEQFF
TGCGCCAGCAGCTCTTATGAGGGAGCCGTAGGGCATGAGCAGTTCTTC
>TRBJ2-7|TRBV7-9|-|-
CASTTTASPGIGHEQYF
TGTGCCAGCACCACCACTGCCTCGCCCGGGATCGGCCACGAGCAGTACTTC
>TRBJ2-7|TRBV4-3|-|once
CASSPGSTGSSYEQYF
TGCGCCAGCAGCCCTGGGTCAACAGGGAGTTCCTACGAGCAGTACTTC
>TRBJ2-1|TRBV9|TRBD2|-
CASSATSGYNEQFF
TGTGCCAGCAGCGCCACTAGCGGGTACAATGAGCAGTTCTTC
>TRBJ1-1|TRBV2|TRBD1|-
CASKTGSYTEAFF
TGTGCCAGCAAGACAGGGTCGTACACTGAAGCTTTCTTT
>TRBJ2-4|TRBV5-6|TRBD1|-
CASRFGTAGNIQYF
TGTGCCAGCAGGTTCGGGACAGCAGGAAACATTCAGTACTTC
>TRBJ2-1|TRBV19|TRBD2|-
CASSSLAGGGNEQFF
TGTGCCAGTAGTTCCCTAGCGGGAGGTGGGAATGAGCAGTTCTTC
>TRBJ2-1|TRBV4-1|-|-
CASSQDPGNPSYNEQFF
TGCGCCAGCAGCCAAGATCCAGGGAACCCCTCCTACAATGAGCAGTTCTTC
>TRBJ2-7|TRBV7-3|-|-
CASSAGYGNEQYF
TGTGCCAGCAGCGCAGGCTATGGCAACGAGCAGTACTTC
>TRBJ1-1|TRBV4-3|TRBD1|-
CASSQVWGQGLSEAFF
TGCGCCAGCAGCCAAGTGTGGGGACAGGGACTTTCGGAAGCTTTCTTT
>TRBJ2-7|TRBV7-2|-|-
CASSLIWQGNNEQYF
TGTGCCAGCAGCTTAATTTGGCAGGGGAATAACGAGCAGTACTTC
>TRBJ2-7|TRBV19|TRBD2|-
CASSITSGMSEQYF
TGTGCCAGTAGTATAACTAGCGGGATGAGCGAGCAGTACTTC
>TRBJ2-2|TRBV9|-|-
CASSAQVGPGRVNTGELFF
TGTGCCAGCAGCGCCCAGGTCGGCCCTGGACGCGTGAACACCGGGGAGCTGTTTTTT
>TRBJ2-7|TRBV14|TRBD2|-
CASSPRPGLAVYEQYF
TGTGCCAGCAGCCCCCGACCGGGACTAGCGGTTTACGAGCAGTACTTC
>TRBJ1-2|TRBV6-5|-|-
CASSYGENNYGYTF
TGTGCCAGCAGTTATGGGGAGAATAACTATGGCTACACCTTC
>TRBJ2-3|TRBV19|-|-
CASSIGAGSADTQYF
TGTGCCAGTAGTATAGGGGCAGGGAGCGCAGATACGCAGTATTTT
>TRBJ2-7|TRBV29-1|TRBD2|-
CSVLGLAVSSYEQYF
TGCAGCGTTCTAGGACTAGCGGTCAGCTCCTACGAGCAGTACTTC
>TRBJ2-1|TRBV18|-|once
CASSPAGANEQFF
TGTGCCAGCTCACCAGCGGGGGCCAATGAGCAGTTCTTC
>TRBJ2-3|TRBV9|TRBD2|once
CASSAAGGGTDTQYF
TGTGCCAGCAGCGCAGCGGGGGGCGGCACAGATACGCAGTATTTT
>TRBJ1-2|TRBV19|-|-
CASSISDNYGYTF
TGTGCCAGTAGTATTTCGGACAACTATGGCTACACCTTC
>TRBJ1-5|TRBV15|-|-
CATSQDKGNQPQHF
TGTGCCACCAGCCAAGACAAGGGCAATCAGCCCCAGCATTTT